The 13 T cell receptor beta chains below were found in one sample sequenced in a study of blood T cell repertoires in COVID-19 (dated by TCRdb to the early 2020s). Library method: the immunoSEQ multiplex PCR assay. The table was pulled from immuneACCESS by TCRdb, which kept in-frame rearrangements only. Such tables lose some clones; where checked, under half of the loss comes from unresolved V genes, and the rest has no known cause. The sample profile shows more than 300,000 clones; around 92% of them were found once. Over 8.5% of the sample comes from the top ten. Input material: PBMCs or T cells enriched from blood (not recorded which). Every receptor here comes from a young woman who had recovered from COVID-19.

The chain recombines TRBV2 with TRBJ2-1, with TRBD2 identical over 11 bases. The CDR3 is 14 residues long. V lost 8 bases to trimming and J lost 4 bases; unmatched junction nucleotides: 4. Germline V gene lookup returns CDR1 SNHLY and CDR2 FYNNEI. The CDR3 DNA follows: TGTGCCAGCGGGGGACTAGCGGTTTACAATGAGCAGTTCTTC. Its translation: CASGGLAVYNEQFF.

In DNA form, the CDR3 reads TGTGCCAGCAGTGAGGTGTTGCGTCGCACTGAAGCTTTCTTT. Protein sequence: CASSEVLRRTEAFF. V gene TRBV2 combines with J gene TRBJ1-1; D is unresolved. Trimming left V 3 bases short and J 4 bases short, with 12 bases between. This CDR3 spans 14 amino acids. CDR1 is SNHLY and CDR2 is FYNNEI in the germline V gene.

J is TRBJ2-7 and V is TRBV9, with 10 bases that match TRBD2. J lost 3 bases, V lost 0 bases, and 3 bases had no gene match. Looked up from germline, CDR1 is SGDLS and CDR2 is YYNGEE. This CDR3 comprises 15 residues. DNA for the CDR3: TGTGCCAGCAGCGTAGAGCTAGCGGGAGTCTACGAGCAGTACTTC. Translating it yields CASSVELAGVYEQYF.

This chain connects TRBV7-8 to TRBJ2-7, with 7 bases fitting TRBD1. The CDR3 totals 13 residues. CDR1 SGHVS and CDR2 FQNEAQ come from the germline V gene. With V trimmed by 5 bases and J by 3 bases, 4 bases remained unmatched. The CDR3, as DNA: TGTGCCAGCAGCGCGTGGGACAGCTACGAGCAGTACTTC. Amino acids: CASSAWDSYEQYF. Based on the CDR3 plus reference TRBV7-8 and TRBJ2-7, the full variable domain is GAGVSQSPRYKVAKRGQDVALRCDPISGHVSLFWYQQALGQGPEFLTYFQNEAQLDKSGLPSDRFFAERPEGSVSTLKIQRTQQEDSAVYLCASSAWDSYEQYFGPGTRLTVT.

The J gene is TRBJ1-4, the V gene TRBV6-6, with no clear D. The germline V gene has CDR1 MNHNY and CDR2 SVGAGI (reference sequence). Trimming left V 2 bases short and J 4 bases short, with 8 bases between. CDR3 length: 14 amino acids. The CDR3 DNA reads TGTGCCAGCAGTTACGTGGCAGATAATGAAAAACTGTTTTTT. It specifies CASSYVADNEKLFF.

This chain connects TRBV5-4 to TRBJ1-1; a possible D gene is TRBD1 (6 bases). With 3 bases removed from V and 0 bases from J, the gap between germline ends came to 12 bases. This CDR3 contains 15 residues. The germline V gene has CDR1 SGHNT and CDR2 YYREEE (reference sequence). This CDR3 is CASSWTAGLNTEAFF. The DNA for the CDR3 is TGTGCCAGCAGCTGGACAGCGGGACTGAACACTGAAGCTTTCTTT.

The rearrangement joins TRBV7-9 to TRBJ2-1; 8 positions agree with TRBD2. V lost 3 bases, J lost 8 bases, and 12 bases stayed unmatched. The CDR3 is 16 residues long. CDR1 SEHNR and CDR2 FQNEAQ come from the germline V gene (reference sequence). The CDR3, as DNA: TGTGCCAGCAGCTTTTTACTAGCGGACCCCCCTGATGAGCAGTTCTTC. Amino acids: CASSFLLADPPDEQFF.

The rearrangement joins TRBV15 to TRBJ2-7; a possible D gene is TRBD1 (5 bases). Deletions cut 6 bases from V and 5 bases from J, with 20 bases between. The CDR3 runs 15 residues. Germline lookup yields CDR1 LNHNV and CDR2 YYDKDF (reference sequence). The CDR3 DNA is TGTGCCACCAGAAACAGGCCGGGCGCTGTCCACGAGCAGTACTTC. This translates into CATRNRPGAVHEQYF.

The CDR3 DNA reads TGCAGCGTTGGGGTTGGTGGAGGGGCTTTCTTT. This codes for CSVGVGGGAFF. This rearrangement joins TRBV29-1 to TRBJ1-1; D remains ambiguous. Trimming took off 4 bases at V and 11 bases at J, with 14 bases between the two ends. Germline CDR1 reads SQVTM; CDR2 reads ANQGSEA. CDR3 length equals 11 residues.

This clone is a singleton in its sample. The chain uses TRBV2 and TRBJ1-6, with D possibly being TRBD1 (5 bases). CDR3 length: 14 amino acids. CDR1 is SNHLY and CDR2 is FYNNEI in the germline V gene. The V end was cut by 3 bases, the J end by 10 bases, with 13 bases between. For the CDR3, the DNA is TGTGCCAGCAGTGATTCGGGGGGGAGCTCACCCCTCCACTTT. It codes for CASSDSGGSSPLHF.

The chain combines TRBV4-3 with TRBJ1-1; D unclear. The V and J ends lost 1 base and 1 base respectively, with 10 bases between them. This CDR3 region has 15 residues. Germline CDR1 is LGHNA and CDR2 is YSLEER. This CDR3 reads CASSQVITRNTEAFF. Here the CDR3 DNA reads TGCGCCAGCAGCCAAGTTATAACAAGGAACACTGAAGCTTTCTTT.

The chain has TRBV2 and TRBJ2-2, with D uncertain. The CDR3 has 13 residues. CDR1 SNHLY and CDR2 FYNNEI come from the germline V gene. Deletions cut 7 bases from V and 6 bases from J, with 12 bases between. CDR3 loop: CASNEDWSGELFF. CDR3 DNA: TGTGCCAGCAACGAAGACTGGTCCGGGGAGCTGTTTTTT.

The chain is built from TRBV12-3 or TRBV12-4 and TRBJ1-4; D possibly corresponds to TRBD1 (5 bases). Trimming removed 7 bases from V and 6 bases from J, with 12 bases in between. The CDR3 is 13 amino acids. The CDR3 is CASTLAGHEKLFF. CDR3 nucleotide sequence: TGTGCCAGCACCCTTGCAGGGCATGAAAAACTGTTTTTT.